The 10 T cell receptor beta chains given below trace back to one sample, sequenced in a study of cytomegalovirus exposure and HLA in healthy donors listed by TCRdb under 2017. The library came from the immunoSEQ multiplex PCR assay. A mixture of 60 forward primers for TCR Vbeta segments and 13 reverse primers for TCR Jbeta segments was used in the multiplex PCR. TCRdb mirrors the immuneACCESS table, restricted to in-frame sequences. Some clones are absent from its copies; in checked studies, under half trace to an unresolved V gene, and the reason for the others is unknown. This sample holds 120,000 or so clones; over 50% were observed only once. The ten largest clones add up to more than 6.5% of the sample. The sequenced sample was PBMCs. The receptors stem from a woman aged 40 to 50 in good health and CMV-seropositive.

The chain carries TRBV6-6 and TRBJ2-2; perhaps TRBD1 as D (5 bases). Per germline, CDR1 MNHNY and CDR2 SVGAGI (reference sequence). The CDR3 is made up of 12 amino acids. V was shortened by 5 bases and J by 5 bases, with 6 bases between the two germline ends. The CDR3 loop reads CASSRQTGELFF. The DNA for the CDR3 is TGTGCCAGCAGTCGACAGACCGGGGAGCTGTTTTTT.

J is TRBJ1-2 and V is TRBV5-1; maybe TRBD1 (6 bases). The CDR3 is 16 residues long. From germline, CDR1 is SGHRS and CDR2 YFSETQ. Trimming pared 0 bases from V and 4 bases from J, leaving 16 bases between. In nucleotides, the CDR3 is TGCGCCAGCAGCTTGGCCCGAGGGGGAGTTGGCTATGGCTACACCTTC. Residues: CASSLARGGVGYGYTF. Variable domain in full (rest from reference TRBV5-1 and TRBJ1-2): KAGVTQTPRYLIKTRGQQVTLSCSPISGHRSVSWYQQTPGQGLQFLFEYFSETQRNKGNFPGRFSGRQFSNSRSEMNVSTLELGDSALYLCASSLARGGVGYGYTFGSGTRLTVV.

This chain links TRBV10-1 with TRBJ2-1; 9 positions agree with TRBD1. The CDR3 sequence is 15 residues long. Per germline, CDR1 WNHNN and CDR2 SYGVQD (reference sequence). The junction had 2 bases not matched to a gene; V was cut back by 5 bases and J by 0 bases. CDR3 DNA sequence: TGCGCCAGCAGTTCGGGACAGGGCTCCTACAATGAGCAGTTCTTC. Residues: CASSSGQGSYNEQFF.

The chain links TRBV11-2 to TRBJ2-7; D uncertain. Per germline, CDR1 SGHAT and CDR2 FQNNGV. CDR3 length: 14 amino acids. The ends were cut back, 1 base at V and 1 base at J, with 8 bases in the middle. The CDR3 nucleotides are TGTGCCAGCAGCTTAGCTTACGGTTCCTACGAGCAGTACTTC. Protein: CASSLAYGSYEQYF. The full variable domain, its missing parts supplied by reference TRBV11-2 and TRBJ2-7, is EAGVAQSPRYKIIEKRQSVAFWCNPISGHATLYWYQQILGQGPKLLIQFQNNGVVDDSQLPKDRFSAERLKGVDSTLKIQPAKLEDSAVYLCASSLAYGSYEQYFGPGTRLTVT.

This clone was found a few times. This chain uses TRBV6-4 with TRBJ2-3; 11 bases match TRBD2. Trimming removed 2 bases from V and 2 bases from J; junction bases left unmatched: 3. The CDR3 has 16 amino acids. Germline assignment: CDR1 MRHNA and CDR2 SNTAGT. CDR3 DNA sequence: TGTGCCAGCAGTGACGGTAGCGGGGGGGCCACAGATACGCAGTATTTT. Translated: CASSDGSGGATDTQYF.

The V and J genes are TRBV10-2 and TRBJ2-2; 10 nucleotides line up with TRBD2. The CDR3 extends over 18 amino acids. V gave up 8 bases and J gave up 6 bases; unmatched junction bases: 18. Germline V CDR1 and CDR2: WSHSY, SAAADI. The CDR3 DNA follows: TGCGCCAGCTCCAAGACAGGGGTCGGGACTAGCGTGCCCGGGGAGCTGTTTTTT. This translates into CASSKTGVGTSVPGELFF.

As for this clone: Sequence at one end of the junction differs from germline and may be a read error. This sequence joins TRBV5-4 and TRBJ1-2; weak D call: TRBD1 (6 bases). The CDR3 has 14 residues. Looked up from germline, CDR1 is SGHNT and CDR2 is YYREEE (reference sequence). CDR3 region: CASSLGGLNYGYPF. The CDR3 nucleotides read TGTGCCAGCAGCTTGGGGGGGCTGAACTATGGCTACCCCTTC.

A few counts support this clone. CDR3 residues: CASQRGTFYEQYF. The CDR3 nucleotides read TGTGCCAGCCAGCGGGGGACCTTTTACGAGCAGTACTTC. V is TRBV27 and J is TRBJ2-7, with 8 bases matching TRBD2. Germline CDR1 is MNHEY and CDR2 is SMNVEV (reference sequence). The CDR3 spans 13 residues. Unmatched junction bases numbered 7, after V lost 8 bases and J lost 4 bases.

The chain employs TRBV2 and TRBJ2-7; TRBD2 matches at 9 bases. The CDR3 length is 15 residues. Germline V gene data show CDR1 as SNHLY and CDR2 as FYNNEI. Germline trimming cut 7 bases from V and 3 bases from J; bases unmatched to any gene: 10. CDR3: CASNLEASGIYEQYF. CDR3 in DNA: TGTGCCAGCAACCTGGAGGCTAGCGGGATCTACGAGCAGTACTTC.

This clone has just one count. This rearrangement joins TRBV11-2 to TRBJ2-7; 8 positions match TRBD1. There are 16 residues in the CDR3. V was clipped by 5 bases and J by 5 bases; unmatched bases: 14. Germline values: CDR1 SGHAT, CDR2 FQNNGV. The CDR3 is CASSPILRQGRNEQYF. The CDR3 coding sequence is TGTGCCAGCAGCCCCATCCTTAGACAGGGGAGGAACGAGCAGTACTTC.